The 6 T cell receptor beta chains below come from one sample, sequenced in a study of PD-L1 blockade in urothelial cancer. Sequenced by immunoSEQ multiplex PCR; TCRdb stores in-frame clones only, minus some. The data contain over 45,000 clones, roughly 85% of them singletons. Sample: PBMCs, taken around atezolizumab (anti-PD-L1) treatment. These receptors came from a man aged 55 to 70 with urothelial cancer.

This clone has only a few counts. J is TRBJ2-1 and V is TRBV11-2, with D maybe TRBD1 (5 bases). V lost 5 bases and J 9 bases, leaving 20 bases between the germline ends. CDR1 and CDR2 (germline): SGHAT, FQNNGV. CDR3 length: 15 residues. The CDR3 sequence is CASSPRLQGALEQFF. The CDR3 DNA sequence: TGTGCCAGCAGCCCCCGCCTACAAGGGGCCCTTGAGCAGTTCTTC.

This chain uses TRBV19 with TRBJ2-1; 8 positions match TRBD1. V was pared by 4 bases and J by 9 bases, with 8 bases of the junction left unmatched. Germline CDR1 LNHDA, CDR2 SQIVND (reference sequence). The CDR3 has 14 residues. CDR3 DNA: TGTGCCAGTAGTACCGGGACAGGCTATGGTGAGCAGTTCTTC. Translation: CASSTGTGYGEQFF.

This CDR3 is CAIRAWGDSSYEQYF. The CDR3 DNA is TGTGCCATCAGAGCGTGGGGGGATAGCTCCTACGAGCAGTACTTC. This chain links TRBV10-3 with TRBJ2-7, with D possibly TRBD2 on 6 matching bases. V was trimmed by 6 bases and J by 0 bases, leaving 15 bases between them. Germline CDR1 and CDR2: ENHRY and SYGVKD. The CDR3 runs to 15 residues.

The CDR3 protein is CASSYSNRGFTEAFF. In DNA, the CDR3 is TGTGCCAGCAGTTACTCTAATCGGGGTTTCACTGAAGCTTTCTTT. V and J are TRBV6-5 and TRBJ1-1, with D uncertain. Germline loops: CDR1 MNHEY, CDR2 SVGAGI. Trimming left V 0 bases short and J 4 bases short, with 12 bases between. The length of the CDR3 is 15 residues.

The CDR3 sequence is CASSLDRGSYNEQFF. CDR3 nucleotide sequence: TGTGCCAGCAGCTTGGACAGGGGGTCCTACAATGAGCAGTTCTTC. The genes are TRBV5-4 and TRBJ2-1; 8 bases agree with TRBD1. Germline lookup yields CDR1 SGHNT and CDR2 YYREEE (reference sequence). Germline trimming cut 0 bases from V and 1 base from J; bases unmatched to any gene: 0. CDR3 length: 15 amino acids.

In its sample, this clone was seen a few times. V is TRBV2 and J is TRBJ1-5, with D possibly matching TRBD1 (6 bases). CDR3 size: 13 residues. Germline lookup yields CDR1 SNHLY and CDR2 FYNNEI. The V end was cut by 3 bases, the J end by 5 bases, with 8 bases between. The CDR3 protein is CASSDRGYQPQHF. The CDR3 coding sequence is TGTGCCAGCAGTGACAGGGGATATCAGCCCCAGCATTTT.